This T cell receptor beta chain was identified in a study of T cell clones after liver transplantation. Clones were read by immunoSEQ multiplex PCR, and TCRdb kept only the in-frame ones, dropping some. This table has around 78,000 clones, around 78% appearing once. The sample was CD4+ T cells from blood, taken at the 22-month timepoint. This TCR was recovered from a human patient who received a liver transplant. Some T cells may possibly be graft donor cells.

The CDR3 spells CASSERRLFHEQYF. The CDR3 coding sequence is TGTGCCAGCAGTGAGCGCAGGTTGTTTCACGAGCAGTACTTC. This chain links TRBV6-5 with TRBJ2-7; no clear D gene. V was clipped by 5 bases and J by 5 bases, with 16 bases between them. The CDR3 runs 14 residues. CDR1 is MNHEY and CDR2 is SVGAGI in the germline V gene.